The rows below give T cell receptor beta chains drawn from one sample of a study of T cell changes during pregnancy in multiple sclerosis. Sequencing was performed with immunoSEQ multiplex PCR; in TCRdb, only in-frame clones are kept and a portion is missing. The table has around 33,000 clones, approximately 88% seen once. Sample: CD8+ T cells from peripheral blood mononuclear cells, taken before pregnancy. The source of these receptors is a female donor with multiple sclerosis, enrolled in a pregnancy study. CDR3s include the opening cysteine and the closing phenylalanine or tryptophan. Each record gives: CDR3 length, V gene, D gene, clone size, J gene, CDR3 protein, CDR3 DNA. The D gene is left open where the match is weak. Size tells how often a clone was seen (once, few, many) or the class of an expanded clone, and some rows leave it out.

len: 15; v_gene: TRBV5-4; d_gene: -; abundance: -; j_gene: TRBJ2-3; CDR3aa: CASSANAESTDTQYF; CDR3nt: TGTGCCAGCAGCGCGAATGCGGAAAGCACAGATACGCAGTATTTT
len: 15; v_gene: TRBV5-4; d_gene: -; abundance: -; j_gene: TRBJ1-6; CDR3aa: CASSFNREGDSPLHF; CDR3nt: TGTGCCAGCAGCTTCAACAGGGAGGGTGATTCACCCCTCCACTTT
len: 16; v_gene: TRBV10-3; d_gene: TRBD1; abundance: once; j_gene: TRBJ2-3; CDR3aa: CAISDPDRDNSDTQYF; CDR3nt: TGTGCCATCAGTGACCCTGACAGGGACAACTCAGATACGCAGTATTTT
len: 15; v_gene: TRBV7-9; d_gene: TRBD1; abundance: few; j_gene: TRBJ1-2; CDR3aa: CASSLGMLDRAGYTF; CDR3nt: TGTGCCAGCAGCTTAGGGATGCTGGACAGGGCTGGCTACACCTTC
len: 13; v_gene: TRBV7-9; d_gene: -; abundance: -; j_gene: TRBJ2-1; CDR3aa: CASYRGGANEQFF; CDR3nt: TGTGCCAGCTATAGAGGGGGGGCCAATGAGCAGTTCTTC
len: 18; v_gene: TRBV4-3; d_gene: -; abundance: -; j_gene: TRBJ1-2; CDR3aa: CASSQERQRGNTFYGYTF; CDR3nt: TGCGCCAGCAGCCAAGAACGTCAGAGGGGGAATACGTTCTATGGCTACACCTTC
len: 14; v_gene: TRBV7-9; d_gene: -; abundance: -; j_gene: TRBJ2-5; CDR3aa: CASSSLTAQETQYF; CDR3nt: TGTGCCAGCAGCTCCCTCACAGCTCAAGAGACCCAGTACTTC
len: 15; v_gene: TRBV15; d_gene: TRBD1; abundance: -; j_gene: TRBJ2-2; CDR3aa: CATSRHRGMAGELFF; CDR3nt: TGTGCCACCAGCAGACACAGGGGTATGGCCGGGGAGCTGTTTTTT
len: 14; v_gene: TRBV9; d_gene: TRBD1; abundance: -; j_gene: TRBJ1-1; CDR3aa: CASSDGTGETEAFF; CDR3nt: TGTGCCAGCAGCGACGGGACAGGGGAGACTGAAGCTTTCTTT
len: 14; v_gene: TRBV5-5; d_gene: -; abundance: -; j_gene: TRBJ2-7; CDR3aa: CASPLAGRAYEQYF; CDR3nt: TGTGCCAGCCCCCTGGCCGGGAGAGCCTACGAGCAGTACTTC
len: 15; v_gene: TRBV4-2; d_gene: -; abundance: -; j_gene: TRBJ2-7; CDR3aa: CASSQGGGESYEQYF; CDR3nt: TGTGCCAGCAGCCAAGGAGGCGGGGAATCCTACGAGCAGTACTTC
len: 15; v_gene: TRBV7-8; d_gene: -; abundance: -; j_gene: TRBJ2-5; CDR3aa: CASSLGAGFQETQYF; CDR3nt: TGTGCCAGCAGCTTAGGGGCAGGGTTTCAAGAGACCCAGTACTTC
len: 16; v_gene: TRBV5-4; d_gene: TRBD2; abundance: -; j_gene: TRBJ2-3; CDR3aa: CASSDVLAGGTDTQYF; CDR3nt: TGTGCCAGCAGCGACGTCCTAGCGGGGGGCACAGATACGCAGTATTTT
len: 17; v_gene: TRBV11-2; d_gene: TRBD2; abundance: -; j_gene: TRBJ2-1; CDR3aa: CASSGRTSGGPLSEQFF; CDR3nt: TGTGCCAGCAGCGGACGGACTAGCGGGGGGCCGCTGTCTGAGCAGTTCTTC
len: 13; v_gene: TRBV6-5; d_gene: -; abundance: -; j_gene: TRBJ1-2; CDR3aa: CASSYGRFYGYTF; CDR3nt: TGTGCCAGCAGTTACGGGAGGTTTTATGGCTACACCTTC
len: 17; v_gene: TRBV4-1; d_gene: TRBD1; abundance: -; j_gene: TRBJ1-6; CDR3aa: CASSLIGSGTGNSPLHF; CDR3nt: TGCGCCAGCAGCCTCATAGGTAGTGGGACAGGCAATTCACCCCTCCACTTT
len: 14; v_gene: TRBV2; d_gene: -; abundance: -; j_gene: TRBJ1-5; CDR3aa: CASRGSPSNQPQHF; CDR3nt: TGTGCCAGCAGGGGGAGCCCTAGCAATCAGCCCCAGCATTTT
len: 16; v_gene: TRBV7-8; d_gene: -; abundance: -; j_gene: TRBJ1-5; CDR3aa: CASSFLGGNGNQPQHF; CDR3nt: TGTGCCAGCAGCTTCTTAGGGGGAAACGGCAATCAGCCCCAGCATTTT
len: 15; v_gene: TRBV13; d_gene: TRBD2; abundance: -; j_gene: TRBJ2-3; CDR3aa: CASSPPAGGPDTQYF; CDR3nt: TGTGCCAGCAGCCCCCCGGCGGGGGGGCCGGATACGCAGTATTTT
len: 16; v_gene: TRBV28; d_gene: TRBD2; abundance: -; j_gene: TRBJ2-7; CDR3aa: CASSWPTSGTPYEQYF; CDR3nt: TGTGCCAGCAGTTGGCCGACTAGCGGGACCCCCTACGAGCAGTACTTC
len: 15; v_gene: TRBV27; d_gene: -; abundance: -; j_gene: TRBJ2-3; CDR3aa: CASSFPGRVKDTQYF; CDR3nt: TGTGCCAGCAGTTTCCCTGGCAGGGTTAAAGATACGCAGTATTTT
len: 15; v_gene: TRBV13; d_gene: -; abundance: -; j_gene: TRBJ1-1; CDR3aa: CASSPEGEMNTEAFF; CDR3nt: TGTGCCAGCAGCCCTGAGGGGGAGATGAACACTGAAGCTTTCTTT
len: 19; v_gene: TRBV11-2; d_gene: TRBD1; abundance: -; j_gene: TRBJ1-6; CDR3aa: CASSLGQGAQLSYNSPLHF; CDR3nt: TGTGCCAGCAGCTTGGGACAGGGGGCTCAACTCTCCTATAATTCACCCCTCCACTTT
len: 14; v_gene: TRBV2; d_gene: -; abundance: once; j_gene: TRBJ1-2; CDR3aa: CASSVGGLDYGYTF; CDR3nt: TGTGCCAGCAGTGTGGGGGGTCTGGACTATGGCTACACCTTC
len: 14; v_gene: TRBV19; d_gene: -; abundance: -; j_gene: TRBJ2-1; CDR3aa: CASSMQGSYNEQFF; CDR3nt: TGTGCCAGTAGTATGCAGGGATCATACAATGAGCAGTTCTTC
len: 13; v_gene: TRBV5-6; d_gene: TRBD1; abundance: -; j_gene: TRBJ2-7; CDR3aa: CASSWDRGDEQYF; CDR3nt: TGTGCCAGCAGCTGGGACAGGGGGGACGAGCAGTACTTC
len: 15; v_gene: TRBV6-6; d_gene: TRBD2; abundance: once; j_gene: TRBJ2-7; CDR3aa: CASSRTSGGSYEQYF; CDR3nt: TGTGCCAGCAGCCGGACTAGCGGGGGTTCCTACGAGCAGTACTTC
len: 17; v_gene: TRBV4-1; d_gene: TRBD1; abundance: -; j_gene: TRBJ2-5; CDR3aa: CASSQEPGTGTGETQYF; CDR3nt: TGCGCCAGCAGCCAAGAGCCCGGGACAGGGACAGGGGAGACCCAGTACTTC
len: 16; v_gene: TRBV5-5; d_gene: TRBD1; abundance: -; j_gene: TRBJ1-1; CDR3aa: CASSWTPGQGATEAFF; CDR3nt: TGTGCCAGCAGCTGGACGCCCGGACAGGGGGCCACTGAAGCTTTCTTT
len: 16; v_gene: TRBV30; d_gene: TRBD2; abundance: -; j_gene: TRBJ2-3; CDR3aa: CAWNGLAGGFTDTQYF; CDR3nt: TGTGCCTGGAATGGACTAGCGGGGGGGTTCACAGATACGCAGTATTTT
len: 16; v_gene: TRBV18; d_gene: -; abundance: -; j_gene: TRBJ1-2; CDR3aa: CASSPGQGLVVVGYTF; CDR3nt: TGTGCCAGCTCACCGGGGCAGGGGCTCGTCGTTGTTGGCTACACCTTC
len: 18; v_gene: TRBV27; d_gene: TRBD2; abundance: -; j_gene: TRBJ2-1; CDR3aa: CASSLLWQGGKGSGEQFF; CDR3nt: TGTGCCAGCAGCCTCCTTTGGCAGGGAGGGAAGGGATCGGGTGAGCAGTTCTTC
len: 13; v_gene: TRBV28; d_gene: -; abundance: -; j_gene: TRBJ1-1; CDR3aa: CASSLTQTSEAFF; CDR3nt: TGTGCCAGCAGTTTGACGCAGACTTCTGAAGCTTTCTTT
len: 11; v_gene: TRBV19; d_gene: -; abundance: -; j_gene: TRBJ1-1; CDR3aa: CASRVQGQAFF; CDR3nt: TGTGCCAGTAGGGTCCAGGGGCAAGCTTTCTTT